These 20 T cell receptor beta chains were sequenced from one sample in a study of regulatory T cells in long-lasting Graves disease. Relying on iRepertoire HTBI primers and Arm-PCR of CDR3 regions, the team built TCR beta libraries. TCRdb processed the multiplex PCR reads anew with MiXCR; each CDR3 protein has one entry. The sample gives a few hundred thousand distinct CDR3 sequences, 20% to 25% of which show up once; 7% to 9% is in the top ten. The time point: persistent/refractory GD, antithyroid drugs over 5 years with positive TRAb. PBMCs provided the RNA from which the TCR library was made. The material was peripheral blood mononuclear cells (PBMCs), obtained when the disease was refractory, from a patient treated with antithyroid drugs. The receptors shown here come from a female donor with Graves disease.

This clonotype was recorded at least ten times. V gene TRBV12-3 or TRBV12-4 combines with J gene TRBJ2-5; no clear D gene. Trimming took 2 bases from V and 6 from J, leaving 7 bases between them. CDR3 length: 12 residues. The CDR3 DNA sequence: TGTGCCAGCAGTTTAAATGGGAAGACCCAGTACTTC. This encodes CASSLNGKTQYF.

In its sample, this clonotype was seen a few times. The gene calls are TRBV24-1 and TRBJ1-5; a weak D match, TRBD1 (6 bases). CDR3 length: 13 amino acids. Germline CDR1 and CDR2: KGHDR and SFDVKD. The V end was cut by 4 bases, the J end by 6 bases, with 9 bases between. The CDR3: CATSDTGFQPQHF. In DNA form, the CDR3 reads TGTGCCACCAGTGACACAGGGTTTCAGCCCCAGCATTTT.

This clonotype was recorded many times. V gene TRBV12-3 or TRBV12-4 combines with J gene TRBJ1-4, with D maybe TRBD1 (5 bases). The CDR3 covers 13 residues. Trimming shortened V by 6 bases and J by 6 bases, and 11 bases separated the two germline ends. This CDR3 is CASRGTVDEKLFF. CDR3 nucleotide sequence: TGTGCCAGCAGGGGGACTGTCGATGAAAAACTGTTTTTT.

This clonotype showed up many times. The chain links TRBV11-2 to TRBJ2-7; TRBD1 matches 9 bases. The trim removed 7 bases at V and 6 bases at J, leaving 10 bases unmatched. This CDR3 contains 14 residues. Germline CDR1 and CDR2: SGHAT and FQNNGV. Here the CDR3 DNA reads TGTGCCAGCAACGTACCGGGACAGGGATTCGAGCAGTACTTC. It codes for CASNVPGQGFEQYF.

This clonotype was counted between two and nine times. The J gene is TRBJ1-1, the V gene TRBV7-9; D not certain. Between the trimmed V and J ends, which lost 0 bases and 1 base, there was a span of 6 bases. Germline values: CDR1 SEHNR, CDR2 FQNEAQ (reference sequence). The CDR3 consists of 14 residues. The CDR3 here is CASSLARKNTEAFF. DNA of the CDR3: TGTGCCAGCAGCTTAGCGCGAAAGAACACTGAAGCTTTCTTT.

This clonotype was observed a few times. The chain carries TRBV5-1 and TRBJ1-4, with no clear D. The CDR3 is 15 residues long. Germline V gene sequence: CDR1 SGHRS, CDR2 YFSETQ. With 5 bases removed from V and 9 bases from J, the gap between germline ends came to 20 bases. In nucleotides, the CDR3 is TGCGCCAGCAGACACCGGACGGCGGGGAGTCAAAAACTGTTTTTT. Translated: CASRHRTAGSQKLFF. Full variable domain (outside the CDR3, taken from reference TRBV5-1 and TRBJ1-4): KAGVTQTPRYLIKTRGQQVTLSCSPISGHRSVSWYQQTPGQGLQFLFEYFSETQRNKGNFPGRFSGRQFSNSRSEMNVSTLELGDSALYLCASRHRTAGSQKLFFGSGTQLSVL.

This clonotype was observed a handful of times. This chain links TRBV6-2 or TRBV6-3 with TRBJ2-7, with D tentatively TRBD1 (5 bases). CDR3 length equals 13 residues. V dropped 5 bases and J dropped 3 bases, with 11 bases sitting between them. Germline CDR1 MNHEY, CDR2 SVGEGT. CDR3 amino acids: CASSEIGVYEQYF. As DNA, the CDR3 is TGTGCCAGCAGTGAGATAGGGGTCTACGAGCAGTACTTC.

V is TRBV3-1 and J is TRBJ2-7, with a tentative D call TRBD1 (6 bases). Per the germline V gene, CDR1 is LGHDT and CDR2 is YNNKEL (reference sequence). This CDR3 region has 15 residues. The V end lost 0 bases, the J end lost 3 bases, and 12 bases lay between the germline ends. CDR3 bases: TGTGCCAGCAGCCAAGAGGGGAACAGGGTCTACGAGCAGTACTTC. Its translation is CASSQEGNRVYEQYF.

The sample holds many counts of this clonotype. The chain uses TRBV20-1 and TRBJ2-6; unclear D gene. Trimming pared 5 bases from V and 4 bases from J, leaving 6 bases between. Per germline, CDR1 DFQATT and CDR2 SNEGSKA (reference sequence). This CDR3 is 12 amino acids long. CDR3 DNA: TGCAGTGCTCTGGGGGGGGCCAACGTCCTGACTTTC. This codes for CSALGGANVLTF.

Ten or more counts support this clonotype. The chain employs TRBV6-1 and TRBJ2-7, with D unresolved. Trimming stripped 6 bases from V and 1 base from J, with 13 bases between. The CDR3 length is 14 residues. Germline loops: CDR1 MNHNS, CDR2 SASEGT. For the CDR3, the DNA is TGTGCCAGCAGGGTCCGAATTGAGTCCTACGAGCAGTACTTC. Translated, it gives CASRVRIESYEQYF.

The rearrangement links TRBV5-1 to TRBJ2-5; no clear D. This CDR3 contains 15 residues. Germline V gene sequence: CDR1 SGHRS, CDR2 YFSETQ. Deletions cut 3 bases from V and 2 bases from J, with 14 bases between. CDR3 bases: TGCGCCAGCAGCTCGGCTGGGGTTAGGCAAGAGACCCAGTACTTC. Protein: CASSSAGVRQETQYF.

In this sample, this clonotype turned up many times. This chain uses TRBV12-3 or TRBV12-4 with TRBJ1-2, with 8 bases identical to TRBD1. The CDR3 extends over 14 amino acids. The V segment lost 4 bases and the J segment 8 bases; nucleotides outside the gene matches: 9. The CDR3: CASSSDREGGGYTF. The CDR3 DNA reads TGTGCCAGCAGTTCGGACAGGGAGGGAGGAGGCTACACCTTC.

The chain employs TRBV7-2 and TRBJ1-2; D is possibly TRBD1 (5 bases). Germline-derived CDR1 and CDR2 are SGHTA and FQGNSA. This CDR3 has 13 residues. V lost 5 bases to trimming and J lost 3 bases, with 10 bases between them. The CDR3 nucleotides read TGTGCCAGCAGCCGTGACAGATACTATGGCTACACCTTC. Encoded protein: CASSRDRYYGYTF. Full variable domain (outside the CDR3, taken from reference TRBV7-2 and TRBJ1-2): GAGVSQSPSNKVTEKGKDVELRCDPISGHTALYWYRQSLGQGLEFLIYFQGNSAPDKSGLPSDRFSAERTGGSVSTLTIQRTQQEDSAVYLCASSRDRYYGYTFGSGTRLTVV.

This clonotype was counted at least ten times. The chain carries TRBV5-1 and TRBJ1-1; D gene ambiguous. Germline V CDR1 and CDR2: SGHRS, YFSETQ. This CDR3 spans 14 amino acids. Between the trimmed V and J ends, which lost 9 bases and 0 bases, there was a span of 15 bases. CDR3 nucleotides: TGCGCCACCCGACCGGACCGAATGAACACTGAAGCTTTCTTT. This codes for CATRPDRMNTEAFF. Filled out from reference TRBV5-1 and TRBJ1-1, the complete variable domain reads KAGVTQTPRYLIKTRGQQVTLSCSPISGHRSVSWYQQTPGQGLQFLFEYFSETQRNKGNFPGRFSGRQFSNSRSEMNVSTLELGDSALYLCATRPDRMNTEAFFGQGTRLTVV.

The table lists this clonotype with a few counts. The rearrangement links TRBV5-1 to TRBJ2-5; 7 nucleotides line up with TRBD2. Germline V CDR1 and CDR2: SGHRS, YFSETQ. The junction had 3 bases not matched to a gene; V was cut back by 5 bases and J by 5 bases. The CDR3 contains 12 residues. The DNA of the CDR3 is TGCGCCAGCAGGGGAGGGGACGAGACCCAGTACTTC. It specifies CASRGGDETQYF.

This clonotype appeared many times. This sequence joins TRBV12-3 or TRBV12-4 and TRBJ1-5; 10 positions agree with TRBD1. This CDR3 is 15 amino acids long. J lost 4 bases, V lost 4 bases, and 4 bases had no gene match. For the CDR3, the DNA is TGTGCCAGCAGTTGGCAGGACAGGGGGAATCAGCCCCAGCATTTT. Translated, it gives CASSWQDRGNQPQHF.

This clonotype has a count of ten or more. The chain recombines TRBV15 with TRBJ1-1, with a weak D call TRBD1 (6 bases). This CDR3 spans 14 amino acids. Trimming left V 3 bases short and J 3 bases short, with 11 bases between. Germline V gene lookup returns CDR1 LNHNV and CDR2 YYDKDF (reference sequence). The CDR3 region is CATSRTGTDTEAFF. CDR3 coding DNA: TGTGCCACCAGCAGGACAGGTACGGACACTGAAGCTTTCTTT. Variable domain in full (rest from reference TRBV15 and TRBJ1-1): DAMVIQNPRYQVTQFGKPVTLSCSQTLNHNVMYWYQQKSSQAPKLLFHYYDKDFNNEADTPDNFQSRRPNTSFCFLDIRSPGLGDTAMYLCATSRTGTDTEAFFGQGTRLTVV.

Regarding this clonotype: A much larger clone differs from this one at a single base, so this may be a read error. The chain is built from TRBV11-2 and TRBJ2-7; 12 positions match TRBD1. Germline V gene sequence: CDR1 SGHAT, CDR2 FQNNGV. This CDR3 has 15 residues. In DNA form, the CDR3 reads TGTGCCAGCAGCTTAATAGGGACAGGGGGCTACGAGCTGTACTTC. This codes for CASSLIGTGGYELYF. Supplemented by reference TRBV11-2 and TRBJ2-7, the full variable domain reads EAGVAQSPRYKIIEKRQSVAFWCNPISGHATLYWYQQILGQGPKLLIQFQNNGVVDDSQLPKDRFSAERLKGVDSTLKIQPAKLEDSAVYLCASSLIGTGGYELYFGPGTRLTVT.

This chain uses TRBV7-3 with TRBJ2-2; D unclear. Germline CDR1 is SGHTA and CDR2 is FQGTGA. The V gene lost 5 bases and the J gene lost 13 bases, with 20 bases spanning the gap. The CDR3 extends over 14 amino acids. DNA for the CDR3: TGTGCCAGCAGCGAAACCGGGCCTCGGCGCGCGCTGTTTTTT. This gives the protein CASSETGPRRALFF. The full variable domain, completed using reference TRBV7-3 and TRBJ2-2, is GAGVSQTPSNKVTEKGKYVELRCDPISGHTALYWYRQSLGQGPEFLIYFQGTGAADDSGLPNDRFFAVRPEGSVSTLKIQRTERGDSAVYLCASSETGPRRALFFGEGSRLTVL.

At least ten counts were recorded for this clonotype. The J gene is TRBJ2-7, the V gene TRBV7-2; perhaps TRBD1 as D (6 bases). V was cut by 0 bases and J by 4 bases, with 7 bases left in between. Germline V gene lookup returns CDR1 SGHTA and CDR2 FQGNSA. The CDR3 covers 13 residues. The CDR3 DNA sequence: TGTGCCAGCAGCTTAGCGGGACAATACGAGCAGTACTTC. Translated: CASSLAGQYEQYF.